The present T cell receptor (beta chain) was sequenced within a study of blood T cell repertoires in COVID-19. Germline V gives CDR1 SNHLY, CDR2 FYNNEI. The V and J ends lost 6 bases and 7 bases respectively, with 16 bases between them. The CDR3 has 15 amino acids. Original processing notes: From reference gene primer amplification, estimates of nucleated cell counts were derived. Produced via immunoSEQ multiplex PCR; TCRdb's table is partial and in-frame only. V and J calls and clone size are copied from that table; D and trimming were computed from the DNA. The data hold hundreds of thousands of clones, with around 92% observed a single time. The study drew participants aged roughly 18 to 95 years from 20 to 30 US areas.

Specimen: PBMCs or T cells enriched from blood (not recorded which). The receptor's source is a woman in her forties or fifties who had been exposed to COVID-19. This rearrangement joins TRBV2 to TRBJ1-6; maybe TRBD1 (6 bases). The CDR3: CASRNREPLNSPLHF. The CDR3 DNA reads TGTGCCAGCAGAAACAGGGAGCCGCTAAATTCACCCCTCCACTTT.